This T cell receptor (beta chain) was profiled in a study of T cell changes during pregnancy in multiple sclerosis (dated by TCRdb to between 2018 and 2021). With respect to the entire study: The study looked at changes in the T cell repertoire across pregnancy in women with multiple sclerosis.

In the germline V gene (reference sequence), CDR1 corresponds to LNHNV and CDR2 to YYDKDF. V loses 5 bases at its end and J loses 3 bases; junction bases beyond the gene matches: 7. The cysteine opens and the phenylalanine closes a CDR3 of 14 amino acids. Just CDR3 DNA is preserved here, 42 bases in frame from base 1. The library came from the immunoSEQ multiplex PCR assay. Entries here come from immuneACCESS through TCRdb and include only in-frame sequences with V and J called. Some clones fail to appear in such tables; in the studies checked, an unresolved V gene covers under half of the shortfall, and the cause of the remainder is unknown. This sample holds approximately 30,000 clones; around nine tenths were observed only once. Roughly an eighth of the sample goes to the ten largest clones. Details on this clone: It has no known antigen specificity. The input lacks base qualities; no much larger clone sits a single base away.

The source is a female donor with multiple sclerosis, enrolled in a pregnancy study. The receptor chain draws on TRBV15 and TRBJ2-7, with TRBD1 identical over 7 junction bases. The sequencing used CD8+ T cells from peripheral blood mononuclear cells, collected in the first trimester of pregnancy. For the CDR3, the sequence is CATSLRQGGYEQYF. Read as DNA, the sequence is TGTGCCACCAGCCTTAGACAGGGCGGCTACGAGCAGTACTTC.